This TCR beta chain was documented in a study of metastatic and nonmetastatic thyroid tumors. The wider study: For malignant and benign thyroid patients, tumor or nodule tissue and blood were the sources whose repertoires were compared. General study results and limits: In blood and tumor, TCR beta diversity was reportedly significantly higher in malignant thyroid tumors than in benign nodules.

No patient received treatment before thyroid surgery. The CDR3 extends over 13 amino acids. Trimming stripped 3 bases from V and 4 bases from J, with 9 bases between. Germline V gives CDR1 SGHNT, CDR2 YENEEA. Details on this clone: Its antigen is not known.

Source study methods: Construction of a distant-metastasis classifier for papillary thyroid cancer relied on CDR3 differences across clinicopathological groups. TCRdb re-clonotyped the PCR reads via MiXCR. The V and J calls reflect TCRdb's pipeline rather than the authors' work. The table has about 6,900 clones, 27% seen once; the top ten hold under 20%. Sequenced sample: adjacent normal tissue. The TCR was taken from a male donor with papillary thyroid cancer or a benign thyroid nodule (not recorded which). Some clones in this sample may be carry-over from other donors' samples. This chain connects TRBV11-3 to TRBJ1-2, with D unresolved. DNA of the CDR3: TGTGCCAGCAGCTTGGTGAAGGGCTATGGCTACACCTTC. Protein sequence: CASSLVKGYGYTF.